The T cell receptor beta chain under discussion was sequenced for a study of blood T cell repertoires in COVID-19. As for the study in general: The United States, Italy and Spain provided the acute and convalescent COVID-19 samples. Nucleic acid was either cDNA or gDNA, and it came from T cells, B-cell-depleted T cells, or PBMCs.

Per the authors' pipeline: From reference gene primer amplification, estimates of nucleated cell counts were derived. Some clones are missing from TCRdb's copy, which holds only in-frame ones; the method was immunoSEQ multiplex PCR. D and trimming come from the DNA, and the V and J calls and clone size come from that table. The sample yields about 140,000 clones, 65% to 90% seen once. Trimming stripped 2 bases from V and 7 bases from J, with 15 bases between. The germline gives CDR1 SGHTA, CDR2 FQGTGA. There are 15 residues in the CDR3. The source of this sequence is a man aged 50 or older with acute or convalescent COVID-19. The sample taken for sequencing was peripheral blood. V and J are TRBV7-3 and TRBJ2-1; D possibly corresponds to TRBD1 (8 bases). CDR3 DNA: TGTGCCAGCAGCTTAGGATACAGGGGGGGAAATGAGCAGTTCTTC. Protein sequence: CASSLGYRGGNEQFF. Full variable domain (missing parts from reference TRBV7-3 and TRBJ2-1): GAGVSQTPSNKVTEKGKYVELRCDPISGHTALYWYRQSLGQGPEFLIYFQGTGAADDSGLPNDRFFAVRPEGSVSTLKIQRTERGDSAVYLCASSLGYRGGNEQFFGPGTRLTVL.